This entry lists 24 T cell receptor beta chains sequenced from one sample in a study of cytomegalovirus exposure and HLA in healthy donors. Amplification used 60 Vbeta primers and 13 Jbeta primers. Libraries were prepared by immunoSEQ multiplex PCR; TCRdb keeps only in-frame clonotypes and omits some of them. The table lists roughly 110,000 clones, roughly 80% of them singletons. Sequencing input: PBMCs. Receptors originate from a man between 40 and 49 years old in good health and CMV-seronegative.

This clone has a single count. V is TRBV7-9 and J is TRBJ2-3; 12 bases are shared with TRBD2. The CDR3 is 17 amino acids. After removal of 2 bases from V and 7 bases from J, the junction contained 10 bases not matched to a gene. CDR1 is SEHNR, CDR2 FQNEAQ, per germline (reference sequence). CDR3 amino acids: CASSLRATSGGLNTQYF. Written as DNA, the CDR3 is TGTGCCAGCAGCTTAAGAGCGACTAGCGGGGGCTTAAATACGCAGTATTTT.

The chain recombines TRBV5-1 with TRBJ2-2, with 10 bases that match TRBD1. J lost 5 bases, V lost 1 base, and 8 bases had no gene match. From germline, CDR1 is SGHRS and CDR2 YFSETQ. This CDR3 region has 17 residues. The CDR3 DNA reads as TGCGCCAGCAGCTTGTTAGCAGACAGGGGGCCTACCGGGGAGCTGTTTTTT. Translation gives CASSLLADRGPTGELFF.

The chain joins TRBV7-9 to TRBJ1-2; no definite D call. Trimming took 4 bases from V and 0 from J, leaving 9 bases between them. This CDR3 comprises 14 residues. Germline V gene lookup returns CDR1 SEHNR and CDR2 FQNEAQ (reference sequence). This CDR3 reads CASSSGSSNYGYTF. In DNA, the CDR3 is TGTGCCAGCAGCTCGGGATCATCTAACTATGGCTACACCTTC.

V is TRBV7-2 and J is TRBJ1-1; D is perhaps TRBD1 (5 bases). Trimming cost V 5 bases and J 2 bases, with 12 bases left between them. Germline loops: CDR1 SGHTA, CDR2 FQGNSA. The length of the CDR3 is 14 residues. CDR3 region: CASSKPTVNTEAFF. The DNA of the CDR3 is TGTGCCAGCAGCAAACCGACAGTAAACACTGAAGCTTTCTTT.

The chain joins TRBV9 to TRBJ1-3; D ambiguous. CDR3 length: 16 residues. Germline V lookup: CDR1 SGDLS, CDR2 YYNGEE. With 0 bases removed from V and 3 bases from J, the gap between germline ends came to 13 bases. The CDR3: CASSVVSEGSGNTIYF. The CDR3 DNA is TGTGCCAGCAGCGTAGTATCAGAGGGCAGTGGAAACACCATATATTTT.

This clone was picked up a small number of times. The DNA of the CDR3 is TGCGCCAGCAGCTTGGCTCGAACCCCTAGCGAAATCTACGAGCAGTACTTC. Amino acid sequence: CASSLARTPSEIYEQYF. V and J are TRBV5-1 and TRBJ2-7; D is possibly TRBD2 (6 bases). CDR1 and CDR2 from the germline V gene are SGHRS and YFSETQ. V was clipped by 0 bases and J by 3 bases, with 19 bases between them. The CDR3 loop spans 17 amino acids.

The sample holds a few counts of this clone. The chain is built from TRBV6-1 and TRBJ1-5, with D perhaps matching TRBD1 (6 bases). In germline, CDR1 is MNHNS, CDR2 SASEGT. The CDR3 is 14 amino acids. V shed 5 bases and J shed 5 bases, with 13 bases lying between them. CDR3 DNA: TGTGCCAGCAGTCCAGCCGGGGGGCATCAGCCCCAGCATTTT. As protein: CASSPAGGHQPQHF.

This clone appeared once. This rearrangement joins TRBV5-6 to TRBJ2-5; TRBD2 agrees at 8 bases. The assigned J gene may be wrong: the sequence end matches TRBJ2-7 better. The germline gives CDR1 SGHDT, CDR2 YYEEEE. The CDR3 is 15 residues long. The CDR3 loop is CASSLAPTSDYEQYF. The CDR3 bases are TGTGCCAGCAGCTTGGCCCCGACTAGCGACTACGAGCAGTACTTC.

This clone was seen once. The V call is TRBV6-4, the J call TRBJ1-6; D not certain. The CDR3 consists of 11 residues. Germline V CDR1 and CDR2: MRHNA, SNTAGT. The ends were cut back, 10 bases at V and 12 bases at J, with 13 bases in the middle. The CDR3 region is CATPPPVPLHF. Written as DNA, the CDR3 is TGTGCCACACCCCCCCCGGTACCCCTCCACTTT.

In its sample, this clone was seen once. V usage is TRBV18 and J usage is TRBJ2-3; D remains ambiguous. The CDR3 sequence is 15 residues long. Per germline, CDR1 KGHSH and CDR2 LQKENI. Trimming shortened V by 2 bases and J by 1 base, and 10 bases separated the two germline ends. The CDR3 is CASSPGPQGTDTQYF. In nucleotides, the CDR3 is TGTGCCAGCTCACCAGGGCCTCAGGGCACAGATACGCAGTATTTT.

This rearrangement joins TRBV2 to TRBJ2-3, with 9 bases that match TRBD1. The CDR3 covers 15 residues. Germline loops: CDR1 SNHLY, CDR2 FYNNEI. V gave up 6 bases and J gave up 2 bases; unmatched junction bases: 6. The CDR3 nucleotides read TGTGCCAGCAGGAAGGACAGGGGATCCACAGATACGCAGTATTTT. Amino acids: CASRKDRGSTDTQYF.

This chain uses TRBV28 with TRBJ1-1, with unresolved D. Germline CDR1 reads MDHEN; CDR2 reads SYDVKM. Trimming left V 2 bases short and J 2 bases short, with 9 bases between. This CDR3 has 14 residues. The CDR3 is CASSLPGFNTEAFF. CDR3 coding DNA: TGTGCCAGCAGTTTACCGGGGTTTAACACTGAAGCTTTCTTT. The full variable domain, with the rest looked up from reference TRBV28 and TRBJ1-1, is DVKVTQSSRYLVKRTGEKVFLECVQDMDHENMFWYRQDPGLGLRLIYFSYDVKMKEKGDIPEGYSVSREKKERFSLILESASTNQTSMYLCASSLPGFNTEAFFGQGTRLTVV.

This clone was detected a few times. This chain uses TRBV6-5 with TRBJ1-5, with 8 nucleotides matching TRBD1. CDR1 MNHEY and CDR2 SVGAGI come from the germline V gene. The CDR3 consists of 15 residues. The V and J ends lost 6 bases and 4 bases, in that order; junction bases with no gene match: 8. The CDR3 nucleotides are TGTGCCAGCAGCTCGGCAGGGGGCCGGAATCAGCCCCAGCATTTT. Translated, it gives CASSSAGGRNQPQHF.

The J gene is TRBJ2-3, the V gene TRBV7-9, with TRBD2 identical over 12 bases. J lost 6 bases, V lost 5 bases, and 18 bases had no gene match. There are 19 residues in the CDR3. Germline lookup yields CDR1 SEHNR and CDR2 FQNEAQ (reference sequence). The CDR3 sequence: CASSPTKRVGTSGRDTQYF. In nucleotides, the CDR3 is TGTGCCAGCAGCCCTACGAAACGGGTCGGGACTAGCGGGCGGGATACGCAGTATTTT.

V is TRBV6-5 and J is TRBJ1-2; D possibly corresponds to TRBD1 (5 bases). The germline V and J ends were trimmed by 6 bases and 4 bases, with 12 bases remaining between them. Germline CDR1 reads MNHEY; CDR2 reads SVGAGI. CDR3 length equals 13 residues. CDR3 nucleotide sequence: TGTGCCAGCAGCAAGGGGCTCTTCTATGGCTACACCTTC. The encoded protein is CASSKGLFYGYTF.

Comment on this clone: One end of the junction is discordant with germline, which a read error may explain. Other nucleotide sequences in the sample specify the same CDR3. This chain uses TRBV11-3 with TRBJ2-5; 8 nucleotides align to TRBD1. The CDR3 covers 16 residues. Germline values: CDR1 SGHNT, CDR2 YENEEA. The CDR3 nucleotides are TGCGCCAGCAGCTCAAGAAGCCGACAGGGGCTTGAGACCCAGTACTTC. It is translated as CASSSRSRQGLETQYF.

Concerning this clone: Germline is not matched at one junction end, which may reflect a read error. The chain combines TRBV7-9 with TRBJ1-1; 7 bases line up with TRBD1. CDR1 SEHNR and CDR2 FQNEAQ come from the germline V gene (reference sequence). The CDR3 loop spans 12 amino acids. The CDR3 loop is CSSSTLTGRAFF. The CDR3 DNA follows: TGTTCCAGCAGCACGTTGACAGGGCGGGCTTTCTTT. Complete variable domain (other parts from reference TRBV7-9 and TRBJ1-1): DTGVSQNPRHKITKRGQNVTFRCDPISEHNRLYWYRQTLGQGPEFLTYFQNEAQLEKSRLLSDRFSAERPKGSFSTLEIQRTEQGDSAMYLCSSSTLTGRAFFGQGTRLTVV.

This clone was counted between two and nine times. The V gene is TRBV6-1, the J gene TRBJ1-1, with 10 bases lining up with TRBD1. The trim removed 6 bases at V and 5 bases at J, leaving 3 bases unmatched. The CDR3 is made up of 13 amino acids. Germline loops: CDR1 MNHNS, CDR2 SASEGT. The CDR3 spells CASRGQGFTEAFF. DNA of the CDR3: TGTGCCAGCAGGGGACAGGGGTTTACTGAAGCTTTCTTT.

This sequence joins TRBV7-8 and TRBJ1-2, with D possibly matching TRBD1 (5 bases). The CDR3 has 13 residues. Trimming shortened V by 5 bases and J by 3 bases, and 10 bases separated the two germline ends. CDR1 is SGHVS and CDR2 is FQNEAQ in the germline V gene. CDR3 coding DNA: TGTGCCAGCAGCCTGACAGCCTACTATGGCTACACCTTC. Encoded protein: CASSLTAYYGYTF.

As to this clone: The junction departs from the called germline gene at one end, perhaps through a read error. This rearrangement joins TRBV19 to TRBJ1-2; 9 nucleotides line up with TRBD1. The CDR3 consists of 12 residues. The V gene's germline CDR1 is LNHDA and CDR2 SQIVND (reference sequence). CDR3 residues: CASSSGTGLSIF. DNA for the CDR3: TGTGCCAGTAGTTCCGGGACAGGGCTGTCGATCTTC.

The chain employs TRBV5-6 and TRBJ2-3, with 9 bases matching TRBD2. V lost 4 bases to trimming and J lost 3 bases; unmatched junction nucleotides: 9. Germline CDR1 reads SGHDT; CDR2 reads YYEEEE. This CDR3 is 16 amino acids long. CDR3 amino acids: CASSTWGLANTDTQYF. The CDR3 coding sequence is TGTGCCAGCAGCACGTGGGGACTAGCAAATACAGATACGCAGTATTTT. The variable domain in full, with the rest retrieved from reference TRBV5-6 and TRBJ2-3, is DAGVTQSPTHLIKTRGQQVTLRCSPKSGHDTVSWYQQALGQGPQFIFQYYEEEERQRGNFPDRFSGHQFPNYSSELNVNALLLGDSALYLCASSTWGLANTDTQYFGPGTRLTVL.

This chain joins TRBV6-5 and TRBJ1-6, with D unresolved. The V end lost 2 bases, the J end lost 10 bases, and 12 bases lay between the germline ends. There are 14 residues in the CDR3. Germline V gives CDR1 MNHEY, CDR2 SVGAGI. DNA of the CDR3: TGTGCCAGCAGTTACGGCACAGAGGGCTCACCCCTCCACTTT. Encoded protein: CASSYGTEGSPLHF.

This clone was seen a few times. The chain couples TRBV6-5 to TRBJ1-6; D remains ambiguous. V lost 7 bases and J 8 bases, leaving 18 bases between the germline ends. The CDR3 totals 15 residues. CDR1 is MNHEY and CDR2 is SVGAGI in the germline V gene. CDR3 bases: TGTGCCAGCACGGTGACCGGGAGCGGAGATTCACCCCTCCACTTT. Its protein is CASTVTGSGDSPLHF.

The chain joins TRBV6-1 to TRBJ2-7; D perhaps matches TRBD1 (5 bases). CDR1 is MNHNS, CDR2 SASEGT, per germline. The CDR3 length is 11 residues. Trimming shortened V by 6 bases and J by 2 bases, and 5 bases separated the two germline ends. This chain's CDR3 is CASSRAYEQYF. CDR3 bases: TGTGCCAGCAGCAGGGCCTACGAGCAGTACTTC.